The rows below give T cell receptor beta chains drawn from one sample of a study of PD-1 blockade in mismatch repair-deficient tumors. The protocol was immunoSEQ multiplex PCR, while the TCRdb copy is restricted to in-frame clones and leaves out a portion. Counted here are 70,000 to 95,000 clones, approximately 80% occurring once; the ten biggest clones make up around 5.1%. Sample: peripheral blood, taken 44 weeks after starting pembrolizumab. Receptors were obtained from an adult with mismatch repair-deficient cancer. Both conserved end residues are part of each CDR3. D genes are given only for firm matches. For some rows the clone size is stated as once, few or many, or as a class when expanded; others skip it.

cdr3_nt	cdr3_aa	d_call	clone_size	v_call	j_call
TGTGCCAGCAGTTACGGGCGACAGTGGGAAGAGACCCAGTACTTC	CASSYGRQWEETQYF	-	-	TRBV6-5	TRBJ2-5
TGCGCCAGCAGCCCGAGGACGGACGGAAACACCATATATTTT	CASSPRTDGNTIYF	-	-	TRBV5-1	TRBJ1-3
TGCAGCGTGCGGGGGGGACAGGGGGCGAAGACCCAGTACTTC	CSVRGGQGAKTQYF	TRBD1	many	TRBV29-1	TRBJ2-5
TGTGCCAGCAGTGGTCCCTGGGGGGGGCCGGCTAACTATGGCTACACCTTC	CASSGPWGGPANYGYTF	-	once	TRBV25-1	TRBJ1-2
TGTGCCAGCAGCTTAAAGGTCGCTAGCGGGAGTCATACCGGGGAGCTGTTTTTT	CASSLKVASGSHTGELFF	TRBD2	-	TRBV7-3	TRBJ2-2
TGTGCCAGCAGTTACCCGAGAAATAGGGACTTACCCTACGAGCAGTACTTC	CASSYPRNRDLPYEQYF	-	-	TRBV6-8	TRBJ2-7
TGTGCCAGCAGCGCCAGACTAGCGGGAGTCTACGAGCAGTACTTC	CASSARLAGVYEQYF	TRBD2	-	TRBV7-8	TRBJ2-7
TGCGCCAGCAGCCAAGTGGGCAGGGAAGAGACCCAGTACTTC	CASSQVGREETQYF	-	-	TRBV4-1	TRBJ2-5
TGCGCCAGCAGCTCCTTAAATGACAGGGGTGGAGCTTTCTTT	CASSSLNDRGGAFF	TRBD1	-	TRBV5-1	TRBJ1-1
TGTGCCAGTTGTTATAGCGGGAATGAGCAGTTCTTC	CASCYSGNEQFF	TRBD2	once	TRBV19	TRBJ2-1
TGTGCCAGCAGCTTAAGACTAGCGGGAGAAGAGACCCAGTACTTC	CASSLRLAGEETQYF	TRBD2	-	TRBV5-4	TRBJ2-5
TGTGCCTGGAGTGACTTGGGGAGACCCGAGCAGTACTTC	CAWSDLGRPEQYF	-	-	TRBV30	TRBJ2-7
TGTGCCAGTAGCAGCACCGGGACAGGGGGAGGGAGCTCTGGCTACACCTTC	CASSSTGTGGGSSGYTF	TRBD1	-	TRBV19	TRBJ1-2
TGTGCCTGGAGTCCCAGGGGGACCGGGGAGCTGTTTTTT	CAWSPRGTGELFF	TRBD1	-	TRBV30	TRBJ2-2
TGTGCCAGCAGTGAAAGGGCAGCGACTACCTACGAGCAGTACTTC	CASSERAATTYEQYF	-	-	TRBV6-1	TRBJ2-7
TGTGCCAGCAGCTCATACAGGGCCACTGAAGCTTTCTTT	CASSSYRATEAFF	-	few	TRBV13	TRBJ1-1
TGTGCCAGCAGCTTATATGGGGGGTCGGGGACCCAGTACTTC	CASSLYGGSGTQYF	-	-	TRBV7-3	TRBJ2-5
TGTGCCAGCAAGGCCGGCCGCATGAATGGCTACACCTTC	CASKAGRMNGYTF	-	-	TRBV6-1	TRBJ1-2
TGTGCCAGCACTCAGGGGGCTATAGAGACCCAGTACTTC	CASTQGAIETQYF	TRBD1	-	TRBV7-9	TRBJ2-5
TGTGCCAGCAGCTTAAACGCGGGAGGAAGGGGTGAGCAGTACTTC	CASSLNAGGRGEQYF	TRBD2	-	TRBV7-3	TRBJ2-7
TGTGCCAGTAGTATTTCTTCACAGGATGCAACTAATGAAAAACTGTTTTTT	CASSISSQDATNEKLFF	-	-	TRBV19	TRBJ1-4
TGTGCTAGCAGCCCCCAGGGACAGTTCAGTGAGCAGTTCTTC	CASSPQGQFSEQFF	TRBD1	-	TRBV7-7	TRBJ2-1
TGCGCCAGCAGCCAAGATCTAGGGACAGGGTTCTTGAAACCTCGGTATTTT	CASSQDLGTGFLKPRYF	TRBD1	-	TRBV4-3	TRBJ2-3
TGTGCCAGTAGTATCGGCAGGGGGCCTGTCGAGCAGTACTTC	CASSIGRGPVEQYF	TRBD1	once	TRBV19	TRBJ2-7
TGTGCTAGTGGCCCCTCGGCCGGGGAGCTGTTTTTT	CASGPSAGELFF	-	-	TRBV12-5	TRBJ2-2
TGTGCCAGCAGCTTGGGGACTAGCGCAACTAATGAGCAGTTCTTC	CASSLGTSATNEQFF	TRBD2	-	TRBV7-3	TRBJ2-1